The 25 T cell receptor beta chains in this list originate from one sample, sequenced in a study of blood T cell repertoires in COVID-19 (dated by TCRdb to 2018 to 2020). Libraries were built with the immunoSEQ multiplex PCR assay. The source is immuneACCESS, and TCRdb retained only in-frame sequences with V and J called. Part of the clones is not carried over; for the studies checked, unresolved V genes explain less than half of this, and the remainder is unexplained. Present in this sample are fewer than 150,000 clones, about four fifths of which were seen just once. Over 7% of the sample lies in the top ten. Sequencing was done on a sample of peripheral blood. These receptors were collected from a human donor in a cohort sampled during active COVID-19.

V and J are TRBV19 and TRBJ2-7; 7 positions agree with TRBD1. The CDR3 contains 14 residues. Germline CDR1 reads LNHDA; CDR2 reads SQIVND (reference sequence). The trim removed 4 bases at V and 5 bases at J, leaving 8 bases unmatched. The DNA of the CDR3 is TGTGCCAGTAGTACACCAGGGGGTACAAACGAGCAGTACTTC. It yields the protein CASSTPGGTNEQYF.

This clone has only a few counts. The chain carries TRBV7-2 and TRBJ2-1; tentatively, D is TRBD2 (6 bases). The CDR3 totals 17 residues. V was cut by 3 bases and J by 0 bases, with 15 bases left in between. Germline CDR1 and CDR2: SGHTA and FQGNSA. The CDR3 reads CASSLEGGVSSYNEQFF. The CDR3 DNA reads TGTGCCAGCAGCTTGGAAGGCGGGGTAAGCTCCTACAATGAGCAGTTCTTC.

This clone has only one observation. The chain recombines TRBV18 with TRBJ2-1; TRBD2 matches at 7 bases. The CDR3 runs to 18 residues. The V gene end was trimmed by 1 base and the J gene end by 2 bases; junction bases not matched to a gene: 11. CDR1 is KGHSH, CDR2 LQKENI, per germline. The CDR3 region has the DNA TGTGCCAGCTCACCACGAGGCGGGAGCCTCCAAGCCTACAATGAGCAGTTCTTC. As protein: CASSPRGGSLQAYNEQFF.

The genes are TRBV5-1 and TRBJ2-7, with 7 bases fitting TRBD2. V trimming: 5 bases; J trimming: 0 bases; junction bases outside the gene matches: 5. This CDR3 comprises 14 residues. Germline V gives CDR1 SGHRS, CDR2 YFSETQ. The CDR3 DNA reads as TGCGCCAGCAGTGCGGGGGTTAACTCCTACGAGCAGTACTTC. This codes for CASSAGVNSYEQYF.

The chain recombines TRBV2 with TRBJ2-3, with TRBD2 matching 8 bases. The CDR3 totals 15 residues. CDR1 and CDR2 (germline): SNHLY, FYNNEI. V lost 9 bases, J lost 2 bases, and 10 bases stayed unmatched. CDR3 sequence reads: CASQPRSGVTDTQYF. CDR3 bases: TGTGCCAGTCAACCCCGTAGCGGGGTCACAGATACGCAGTATTTT.

This clone appeared once. This rearrangement joins TRBV28 to TRBJ2-3; D is ambiguous. Germline V gene lookup returns CDR1 MDHEN and CDR2 SYDVKM. The length of the CDR3 is 14 residues. V was clipped by 7 bases and J by 4 bases, with 15 bases between them. CDR3 bases: TGTGCCAGCACCCCCCGATTCCCGGCAGATACGCAGTATTTT. Translation: CASTPRFPADTQYF.

The CDR3 coding sequence is TGTGCCAGCAGTTACCGAGGGACTAGCGGTCGAGAGACCCAGTACTTC. Amino acid sequence: CASSYRGTSGRETQYF. The chain links TRBV6-6 to TRBJ2-5; 11 bases match TRBD2. CDR1 MNHNY and CDR2 SVGAGI come from the germline V gene (reference sequence). The V and J ends lost 2 bases and 4 bases, in that order; junction bases with no gene match: 6. The CDR3 has 16 residues.

The rearrangement uses TRBV7-2 and TRBJ2-5, with D tentatively TRBD2 (6 bases). Germline V gene sequence: CDR1 SGHTA, CDR2 FQGNSA. V lost 6 bases, J lost 7 bases, and 12 bases lay in between. CDR3 length: 12 amino acids. The CDR3 is CASSRDSGTQYF. Written as DNA, the CDR3 is TGTGCCAGCAGTCGGGACTCGGGGACCCAGTACTTC.

This chain links TRBV7-9 with TRBJ1-1, with a weak D call TRBD1 (5 bases). Germline loops: CDR1 SEHNR, CDR2 FQNEAQ (reference sequence). Trimming removed 3 bases from V and 4 bases from J, with 15 bases in between. The CDR3 runs to 15 residues. This chain's CDR3 is CASSLGGWGTTEAFF. The CDR3 DNA reads TGTGCCAGCAGCTTGGGGGGGTGGGGGACCACTGAAGCTTTCTTT. Supplemented by reference TRBV7-9 and TRBJ1-1, the full variable domain reads DTGVSQNPRHKITKRGQNVTFRCDPISEHNRLYWYRQTLGQGPEFLTYFQNEAQLEKSRLLSDRFSAERPKGSFSTLEIQRTEQGDSAMYLCASSLGGWGTTEAFFGQGTRLTVV.

This sequence joins TRBV7-2 and TRBJ1-1, with 8 bases lining up with TRBD1. J gave up 6 bases and V 5 bases, and 8 bases lay outside the gene matches. Germline CDR1 is SGHTA and CDR2 is FQGNSA. The CDR3 spans 14 residues. The CDR3 region has the DNA TGTGCCAGCAGCCTCGACAGGGGTATACCTGAAGCTTTCTTT. It encodes CASSLDRGIPEAFF.

The rearrangement joins TRBV5-1 to TRBJ1-1; 7 nucleotides agree with TRBD1. V was pared by 6 bases and J by 0 bases, with 11 bases of the junction left unmatched. Germline V gene lookup returns CDR1 SGHRS and CDR2 YFSETQ. The CDR3 runs to 16 residues. This CDR3 reads CASTWTVQGVNTEAFF. Here the CDR3 DNA reads TGCGCCAGCACCTGGACGGTTCAGGGGGTGAACACTGAAGCTTTCTTT.

The chain has TRBV21-1 and TRBJ2-7; TRBD1, the table's D call, lacks a check against the DNA. TRBV21-1 corresponds to a pseudogene. The length of the CDR3 is 14 residues. The CDR3, as DNA: TGTGCCAGCAGTAGGACAGGGAGGTCCTACGAGCAGTACTTC. It yields the protein CASSRTGRSYEQYF.

The chain uses TRBV15 and TRBJ1-5; D gene uncertain. CDR1 is LNHNV, CDR2 YYDKDF, per germline (reference sequence). V shed 1 base and J shed 3 bases, with 13 bases lying between them. This CDR3 is 16 amino acids long. CDR3 nucleotide sequence: TGTGCCACCAGCAGAGTGGAGGGCAAGGCCAATCAGCCCCAGCATTTT. Protein product: CATSRVEGKANQPQHF.

V usage is TRBV5-1 and J usage is TRBJ2-1; the match to TRBD1 covers 7 bases. Trimming cost V 0 bases and J 11 bases; bases outside gene matches: 5. This CDR3 has 13 residues. The V gene's germline CDR1 is SGHRS and CDR2 YFSETQ. As DNA, the CDR3 is TGCGCCAGCAGCTTGGCCGACAGGGACAAGCAGTTCTTC. Its translation is CASSLADRDKQFF.

The chain has TRBV6-5 and TRBJ2-2; D uncertain. CDR1 and CDR2 (germline): MNHEY, SVGAGI. V lost 8 bases and J 2 bases, leaving 15 bases between the germline ends. This CDR3 has 15 amino acids. This CDR3 is CASGMPRGNTGELFF. In nucleotides, the CDR3 is TGTGCCAGCGGCATGCCCAGAGGCAACACCGGGGAGCTGTTTTTT.

The chain recombines TRBV25-1 with TRBJ1-1, with 8 bases that match TRBD1. Losses at the gene ends were 3 bases for V and 5 bases for J; bases not matched to a gene: 2. The CDR3 has 13 amino acids. Germline CDR1 and CDR2: MGHDK and SYGVNS. The CDR3 sequence: CASSDRGPTEAFF. The CDR3 bases are TGTGCCAGCAGTGACAGGGGGCCAACTGAAGCTTTCTTT. Variable domain in full (rest from reference TRBV25-1 and TRBJ1-1): EADIYQTPRYLVIGTGKKITLECSQTMGHDKMYWYQQDPGMELHLIHYSYGVNSTEKGDLSSESTVSRIRTEHFPLTLESARPSHTSQYLCASSDRGPTEAFFGQGTRLTVV.

The chain recombines TRBV25-1 with TRBJ1-4; perhaps TRBD1 as D (5 bases). The CDR3 spans 15 residues. Per germline, CDR1 MGHDK and CDR2 SYGVNS. V gave up 6 bases and J gave up 5 bases, with 16 bases separating them. DNA of the CDR3: TGTGCCAGCAGCATCTTTGGGGGGACGAATGAAAAACTGTTTTTT. It translates to CASSIFGGTNEKLFF.

V is TRBV5-8 and J is TRBJ1-3, with TRBD1 matching 9 bases. J gave up 2 bases and V 1 base, and 16 bases lay outside the gene matches. The CDR3 covers 20 residues. Germline lookup yields CDR1 SGHTS and CDR2 YDEGEE. The CDR3 protein is CASSLITGLDRGKAGNTIYF. The CDR3 nucleotides are TGTGCCAGCAGCTTGATAACGGGATTGGACAGGGGAAAGGCTGGAAACACCATATATTTT.

This clone was seen a handful of times. The rearrangement joins TRBV7-2 to TRBJ1-6; D is perhaps TRBD1 (5 bases). Germline CDR1 SGHTA, CDR2 FQGNSA. V was clipped by 1 base and J by 12 bases, with 13 bases between them. CDR3 size: 14 residues. CDR3 sequence: CASSLDQGWGPLHF. CDR3 DNA: TGTGCCAGCAGCTTAGACCAGGGATGGGGACCCCTCCACTTT.

This clone was recorded once. This chain uses TRBV5-5 with TRBJ1-5; 7 bases map to TRBD1. Germline trimming cut 1 base from V and 2 bases from J; bases unmatched to any gene: 3. Germline CDR1 and CDR2: SGHKS and YYEKEE (reference sequence). The CDR3 totals 15 residues. The DNA of the CDR3 is TGTGCCAGCAGCTTGACAGGGGCGGGCAATCAGCCCCAGCATTTT. Translating gives CASSLTGAGNQPQHF.

This chain uses TRBV3-1 (or the pseudogene TRBV3-2) with TRBJ1-2; unclear D gene. Trimming cost V 3 bases and J 7 bases, with 12 bases left between them. The length of the CDR3 is 13 residues. CDR1 LGHDT and CDR2 YNNKEL come from the germline V gene (reference sequence). The CDR3 coding sequence is TGTGCCAGCAGCCACAAGGGAGTACGTGGCTACACCTTC. Its translation: CASSHKGVRGYTF.

This chain uses TRBV5-1 with TRBJ1-3; possible D gene TRBD1, 6 bases. V lost 4 bases to trimming and J lost 0 bases, with 20 bases between them. This CDR3 has 18 amino acids. Germline CDR1 is SGHRS and CDR2 is YFSETQ. The CDR3 here is CASSRGVRDTSSGNTIYF. The DNA for the CDR3 is TGCGCCAGCAGCCGGGGGGTCCGGGACACAAGCTCTGGAAACACCATATATTTT.

V is TRBV5-5 and J is TRBJ2-5; possibly TRBD2 for D (5 bases). CDR1 and CDR2 (germline): SGHKS, YYEKEE (reference sequence). This CDR3 is 14 amino acids long. With 0 bases removed from V and 7 bases from J, the gap between germline ends came to 13 bases. The CDR3 spells CASSLGAGVGTQYF. The CDR3 nucleotides read TGTGCCAGCAGCTTGGGCGCCGGGGTGGGGACCCAGTACTTC.

The chain uses TRBV5-4 and TRBJ1-2; no firm D call. Germline V gives CDR1 SGHNT, CDR2 YYREEE (reference sequence). Trimming shortened V by 1 base and J by 4 bases, and 11 bases separated the two germline ends. This CDR3 comprises 14 residues. The CDR3 DNA is TGTGCCAGCAGCTTGCCAGGACTCACCTATGGCTACACCTTC. Its translation: CASSLPGLTYGYTF. Full variable domain (remainder filled in from reference TRBV5-4 and TRBJ1-2): ETGVTQSPTHLIKTRGQQVTLRCSSQSGHNTVSWYQQALGQGPQFIFQYYREEENGRGNFPPRFSGLQFPNYSSELNVNALELDDSALYLCASSLPGLTYGYTFGSGTRLTVV.

The chain recombines TRBV6-5 with TRBJ2-7; TRBD1 might be the D (6 bases). Trimming pared 10 bases from V and 2 bases from J, leaving 12 bases between. CDR1 and CDR2 (germline): MNHEY, SVGAGI. This CDR3 has 12 amino acids. CDR3 sequence: CATSGQPYEQYF. DNA of the CDR3: TGTGCCACCTCCGGACAGCCCTACGAGCAGTACTTC.